Presented here are 13 T cell receptor beta chains from one specimen sequenced in a study of T cells in Graves' hyperthyroidism and ophthalmopathy. RNA transcripts provided the source from which TCR beta CDR3 regions were amplified. Initially, a first-round RT-PCR of the TCR CDR3 employed the HTBI primer set. Each CDR3 protein is one row after TCRdb ran MiXCR on the multiplex PCR reads. The table records about 420,000 distinct CDR3 sequences, around a sixth of them present only once. Sequenced material: blood. The origin of the receptors is a woman between 18 and 29 years old with Graves' hyperthyroidism.

This clonotype has just a few counts. The J gene is TRBJ1-1, the V gene TRBV20-1; perhaps TRBD1 as D (5 bases). Trimming pared 4 bases from V and 5 bases from J, leaving 17 bases between. This CDR3 is 14 amino acids long. CDR1 and CDR2 from the germline V gene are DFQATT and SNEGSKA (reference sequence). CDR3 amino acids: CSAKNWGGRTEAFF. The DNA for the CDR3 is TGCAGTGCTAAAAATTGGGGGGGTCGGACTGAAGCTTTCTTT.

Only one count was recorded for this clonotype. The junction and the germline gene differ at one end; a read error may be behind it. The chain couples TRBV15 to TRBJ2-7, with a tentative D call TRBD2 (5 bases). The V gene's germline CDR1 is LNHNV and CDR2 YYDKDF (reference sequence). This CDR3 is built from 13 residues. The CDR3, as DNA: TGTGTCACCTCCCCGGGGTACGTTACCGAGCAGTACTTC. Its translation: CVTSPGYVTEQYF.

In its sample, this clonotype was seen many times. The DNA for the CDR3 is TGTGCCAGCAGTTACTCCATAGGAGGACGGAATCAGCCCCAGCATTTT. Translating it yields CASSYSIGGRNQPQHF. The chain has TRBV6-2 or TRBV6-3 and TRBJ1-5, with no clear D. Per germline, CDR1 MNHEY and CDR2 SVGEGT. The CDR3 sequence is 16 residues long. Trimming removed 0 bases from V and 4 bases from J, with 13 bases in between.

The CDR3 sequence is CASSRRPRLAPPADTQYF. CDR3 in DNA: TGTGCCAGCAGCCGGCGACCCCGACTAGCCCCACCCGCAGATACGCAGTATTTT. The chain has TRBV7-3 and TRBJ2-3, with 7 bases that match TRBD2. J was trimmed by 4 bases and V by 5 bases; bases with no gene match: 18. CDR3 length: 18 residues. Germline-derived CDR1 and CDR2 are SGHTA and FQGTGA.

The J gene is TRBJ1-4, the V gene TRBV28; D unclear. The CDR3 is made up of 15 amino acids. Trimming took 6 bases from V and 8 from J, leaving 19 bases between them. CDR1 MDHEN and CDR2 SYDVKM come from the germline V gene. In DNA, the CDR3 is TGTGCCAGCAGCTCCCGGGCAGAAGGTTTCGAAAAACTGTTTTTT. As protein: CASSSRAEGFEKLFF.

The genes are TRBV2 and TRBJ1-4; D call uncertain. Germline CDR1 reads SNHLY; CDR2 reads FYNNEI. This CDR3 is built from 13 residues. The V gene lost 1 base and the J gene lost 6 bases, with 6 bases spanning the gap. CDR3 region: CASSEEFHEKLFF. In DNA, the CDR3 is TGTGCCAGCAGTGAAGAATTCCATGAAAAACTGTTTTTT.

This clonotype was seen many times. The chain has TRBV6-1 and TRBJ2-1, with D possibly being TRBD1 (5 bases). Trimming took off 5 bases at V and 9 bases at J, with 14 bases between the two ends. This CDR3 comprises 13 residues. CDR1 and CDR2 (germline): MNHNS, SASEGT. CDR3 nucleotide sequence: TGTGCCAGCAGTTTGCCTAGAAGGGGTGAGCAGTTCTTC. Residues: CASSLPRRGEQFF.

The sample holds many counts of this clonotype. V is TRBV20-1 and J is TRBJ1-1; D gene unclear. Trimming stripped 6 bases from V and 4 bases from J, with 15 bases between. This CDR3 is 13 amino acids long. The V gene's germline CDR1 is DFQATT and CDR2 SNEGSKA (reference sequence). CDR3 bases: TGCAGTGCCCCCGCGGGAAGTGGCACTGAAGCTTTCTTT. This codes for CSAPAGSGTEAFF.

V gene TRBV24-1 combines with J gene TRBJ2-3; TRBD1 might be the D (6 bases). V lost 7 bases and J lost 0, with 10 bases in between. Germline lookup yields CDR1 KGHDR and CDR2 SFDVKD. The CDR3 runs to 14 residues. The CDR3 DNA follows: TGTGCCACCAGGCCCAGGGGTAGCACAGATACGCAGTATTTT. Its translation is CATRPRGSTDTQYF.

In its sample, this clonotype was seen many times. This rearrangement joins TRBV11-3 to TRBJ2-1; 12 nucleotides line up with TRBD2. The CDR3 is 21 residues long. V lost 1 base, J lost 4 bases, and 17 bases stayed unmatched. Germline lookup yields CDR1 SGHNT and CDR2 YENEEA. DNA for the CDR3: TGTGCCAGCAGCTTAGGGTCGGGGGGTCTAGCGGGAGGGTCGCGATACAATGAGCAGTTCTTC. It is translated as CASSLGSGGLAGGSRYNEQFF.

Ten or more counts support this clonotype. The rearrangement uses TRBV5-1 and TRBJ1-6, with TRBD1 matching over 10 bases. Germline CDR1 and CDR2: SGHRS and YFSETQ. The trim removed 0 bases at V and 7 bases at J, leaving 1 base unmatched. The CDR3 covers 15 residues. The CDR3 loop is CASSLGQGANSPLHF. The CDR3 DNA follows: TGCGCCAGCAGCTTGGGACAGGGGGCGAATTCACCCCTCCACTTT.

The chain links TRBV5-1 to TRBJ2-1, with D possibly matching TRBD2 (5 bases). The germline V and J ends were trimmed by 5 bases and 8 bases, with 20 bases remaining between them. Germline values: CDR1 SGHRS, CDR2 YFSETQ. The CDR3 contains 15 residues. The DNA for the CDR3 is TGCGCCAGCAGATACCGGGATTCCAAGGTGTATGAGCAGTTCTTC. This codes for CASRYRDSKVYEQFF.

The chain joins TRBV28 to TRBJ1-2; 9 bases are a match to TRBD1. This CDR3 comprises 14 residues. CDR1 MDHEN and CDR2 SYDVKM come from the germline V gene. V lost 6 bases and J lost 6; bases outside the gene matches: 8. CDR3 sequence: CASSQTGGTDGYTF. The CDR3 nucleotides are TGTGCCAGCAGCCAGACAGGGGGAACGGATGGCTACACCTTC.